This T cell receptor (beta chain) appears in the sequencing data of a study of read filtering for tumor transcriptome and immune sequencing (dated by TCRdb to 2020 to 2022). Regarding the research as a whole: The cohort consisted of under 20 male and some 15 female patients, with a mean age of around 60 years and an age range of about 47 to 90. Under revised international staging, roughly eight patients fell into R-ISS I, some 15 into R-ISS II and over 5 into R-ISS III. After DNase treatment, whole-transcriptome libraries were prepared using the TruSeq RNA Access Library Prep Kit. Per sample, about 3.5 to 11 million TCR-region mapped reads were obtained with IR-seq, compared with only about 80 to 1,400 with RNA-seq. TCR repertoires obtained by targeted immune repertoire sequencing and by bulk whole-transcriptome sequencing performed on the same bone marrow samples were compared. One main goal was a read-filtering strategy for immune repertoire data, in particular deciding whether clonotypes backed by only one read should be removed.

Starting from 400 ng RNA, TCR libraries were constructed with the Immunoverse kit using molecular barcoded adaptors that cover the alpha/delta and beta/gamma chains. TCR library preparation used the same RNA that was used for transcriptome sequencing. An Illumina HiSeq 4000 with 2 x 150 cycles was used to sequence the TCR libraries. The original pipeline was this. MiXCR aligned TCR reads to human V, D, J and C references and assembled the aligned reads into CDR3 clonotypes, with quality filtering and error correction included. The tcR package in R was used to analyze clonotype counts and gene usage diversity. Raw mapping reads were checked after the RNA-seq reads had been mapped by STAR aligner version 2.5.3a onto the human GRCh37 genome. To test how sequencing depth affects detected clonotypes, IR-seq fastq files were randomly downsampled with Seqtk 1.3. Clones were called with MiXCR by TCRdb after fastp trimmed the public reads at Q25, and only in-frame beta chains were retained. For every CDR3 protein sequence, its rows merge into one entry that carries the most common genes and DNA. The authors' filters were not applied to this entry. Counted in this sample were around 130,000 distinct CDR3 sequences; about 13% of them appeared once. The ten largest clones represent 7% to 9% of the sample.

General conclusions and limits of the study: In IR-seq, single-read clonotypes were roughly 86% of clonotypes but about 3.5% of total reads; in RNA-seq they were roughly 77% of clonotypes and 35% to 55% of reads. When single-read clonotypes were removed, the proportions of shared clonotypes in IR-seq and RNA-seq correlated more strongly. Rather than purified T cells, the sorted CD138-negative fraction was a mixed bone marrow immune population. IR-seq captured clonotypes at much higher depth and more reliably than RNA-seq, and smaller IR-seq throughput sufficed to identify most shared clonotypes.

This clonotype was recorded at least ten times. The specificity of this receptor is unknown. No base quality values were provided; no much bigger clone lies one nucleotide off. Trimming takes 8 bases off V and 4 bases off J; junction bases not matched to a gene: 8. The cysteine opens and the phenylalanine closes a CDR3 of 14 amino acids. Only the CDR3 region is kept as DNA, spanning 42 bases read in frame from base 1. Based on the germline V gene, the CDR1 and CDR2 sequences are MNHNS and SASEGT. Every patient had bone marrow sampled at the time of active disease. Bone marrow mononuclear cells were isolated by Ficoll-Hypaque density gradient centrifugation. To remove myeloma plasma cells, the cells were labeled with CD138 magnetic microbeads on a MACS separator, and CD138-negative cells were then collected by negative selection. Purity of the isolated cells was checked by flow cytometry on an Attune NxT using CD138 antibodies. TRIzol reagent was used to extract total RNA, and a NanoDrop spectrophotometer was used to quantify the extracted RNA. Paired RNA-seq and IR-seq were performed on the CD138-negative bone marrow sample of each patient.

The sequence joins TRBV6-1 to TRBJ2-1, and 7 bases in between align with TRBD2. Sequenced sample: a population of CD138-negative cells sorted from bone marrow. The cell subset or site label on this specimen signifies: bone marrow mononuclear cells depleted of CD138+ plasma/myeloma cells by negative magnetic selection. The source of this sequence is a donor aged 40 or older with multiple myeloma. The bases read TGTGCCAGCTTAGGATCTAGCGGATACAATGAGCAGTTCTTC. This is translated as CASLGSSGYNEQFF.